This T cell receptor beta chain appears in the sequencing data of a study of blood T cell repertoires in COVID-19. Sequencing was performed with immunoSEQ multiplex PCR; in TCRdb, only in-frame clones are kept and a portion is missing. The sample lists fewer than 200,000 clones, approximately 84% occurring once. The CDR3 extends over 14 amino acids. Trimming removed 2 bases from V and 5 bases from J, with 13 bases in between. Germline V CDR1 and CDR2: SEHNR, FQNEAQ (reference sequence). This chain uses TRBV7-9 with TRBJ2-7; possible D gene TRBD2, 6 bases. The sequence was collected from a woman aged 40 to 50 with acute COVID-19. Specimen: PBMCs or T cells enriched from blood (not recorded which). The CDR3: CASSLTGAGDEQYF. CDR3 in DNA: TGTGCCAGCAGCTTAACGGGAGCGGGCGACGAGCAGTACTTC.